This record covers a single T cell receptor beta chain. Its antigen is as yet unknown. Peripheral blood genomic DNA, not sorted cells or RNA, was the template. A mixed TRB-A/B primer pool amplified rearranged TRB by multiplex touch-down PCR. MiXCR, applied by TCRdb to the multiplex PCR reads, yields one record per CDR3 protein. The sample has about 2,000 distinct CDR3 sequences, 15% to 20% seen once; the top ten hold 5.1%. This sample was included in a study of T cell repertoires in aging, cancer and after chemotherapy. The study, taken as a whole, reports: In cancer patients, declining TCR diversity with age involved lost richness and lost evenness.

The receptor comes from a human donor with a solid tumor. The sequenced sample was blood.

The CDR3, as DNA: TGCGCCAGCAGCCAAGACCTAACGCTTGGACAGGGGGTCAATGAGCAGTTCTTC. Translated: CASSQDLTLGQGVNEQFF. The chain links TRBV4-3 to TRBJ2-1, with 10 bases aligning to TRBD1. CDR1 is LGHNA and CDR2 is YSLEER in the germline V gene. This CDR3 region has 18 residues. V lost 0 bases and J lost 6; bases outside the gene matches: 11.